What follows are 19 T cell receptor beta chains derived from one specimen sequenced in a study of cytomegalovirus exposure and HLA in healthy donors. PCR involved 60 Vbeta and 13 Jbeta primers. Sequencing used immunoSEQ multiplex PCR; TCRdb keeps in-frame clones, though not all of them. This sample has some 110,000 clones, with 60% to 85% found just once. The material sequenced was PBMCs. The receptors here all came from a woman younger than 30 in good health and CMV-seronegative.

This chain uses TRBV6-5 with TRBJ2-3, with D possibly matching TRBD2 (6 bases). From germline, CDR1 is MNHEY and CDR2 SVGAGI. This CDR3 spans 11 amino acids. Here the CDR3 reads CGAGPTDTQYF. CDR3 DNA sequence: TGTGGGGCGGGGCCCACAGATACGCAGTATTTT.

Comments on this clone: Other DNA variants within this sample encode the same CDR3. The CDR3: CASSMVGGQPQHF. CDR3 DNA: TGTGCCAGTAGTATGGTAGGAGGTCAGCCCCAGCATTTT. The chain links TRBV19 to TRBJ1-5; no clear D. Trimming cost V 3 bases and J 6 bases, with 9 bases left between them. Germline V CDR1 and CDR2: LNHDA, SQIVND (reference sequence). The CDR3 totals 13 residues.

The chain combines TRBV13 with TRBJ1-6; TRBD1 matches 8 bases. Germline V lookup: CDR1 PRHDT, CDR2 FYEKMQ (reference sequence). The ends lost 6 bases at V and 9 bases at J; junction bases unmatched: 4. CDR3 size: 13 residues. The CDR3 region is CASSGQGSSPLHF. The CDR3 bases are TGTGCCAGCAGTGGACAGGGTAGTTCACCCCTCCACTTT.

The J gene is TRBJ2-3, the V gene TRBV2; 11 nucleotides line up with TRBD2. The ends lost 6 bases at V and 3 bases at J; junction bases unmatched: 11. The CDR3 is made up of 17 amino acids. Germline V lookup: CDR1 SNHLY, CDR2 FYNNEI. CDR3 nucleotides: TGTGCCAGCAGAATGATGGCTAGCGGGGGGCAAACAGATACGCAGTATTTT. It translates to CASRMMASGGQTDTQYF.

This clone has just a few counts. The V and J genes are TRBV10-3 and TRBJ2-1, with 8 bases aligning to TRBD2. Germline CDR1 and CDR2: ENHRY and SYGVKD. J was trimmed by 0 bases and V by 10 bases; bases with no gene match: 5. CDR3 length: 14 amino acids. CDR3 amino acids: CATAGGDSYNEQFF. The CDR3 DNA reads as TGTGCCACCGCGGGAGGCGACTCCTACAATGAGCAGTTCTTC.

V gene TRBV11-2 combines with J gene TRBJ2-3, with 11 nucleotides matching TRBD1. The V gene's germline CDR1 is SGHAT and CDR2 FQNNGV. CDR3 length equals 19 residues. Unmatched junction bases numbered 16, after V lost 5 bases and J lost 3 bases. The CDR3 DNA follows: TGTGCCAGCAGCAGGATCCTACGGGACAGGGGGGTTTTGACAGATACGCAGTATTTT. Translation gives CASSRILRDRGVLTDTQYF.

A word on this clone: The junction differs from germline at one of its ends, possibly a read error. Other DNA sequences in the same sample also yield this CDR3. J is TRBJ1-1 and V is TRBV9; TRBD1 is a possible D gene (6 bases). Germline V gives CDR1 SGDLS, CDR2 YYNGEE. The CDR3 runs to 15 residues. This CDR3 reads CASSPRTALNTEAFF. For the CDR3, the DNA is TGTGCCAGCAGCCCCCGGACAGCATTGAACACTGAGGCTTTCTTT. Based on the CDR3 plus reference TRBV9 and TRBJ1-1, the full variable domain is DSGVTQTPKHLITATGQRVTLRCSPRSGDLSVYWYQQSLDQGLQFLIQYYNGEERAKGNILERFSAQQFPDLHSELNLSSLELGDSALYFCASSPRTALNTEAFFGQGTRLTVV.

This chain links TRBV2 with TRBJ2-6, with D maybe TRBD2 (6 bases). V was trimmed by 2 bases and J by 2 bases, leaving 7 bases between them. The CDR3 consists of 15 residues. Looked up from germline, CDR1 is SNHLY and CDR2 is FYNNEI. The CDR3 bases are TGTGCCAGCAGTGAATCGGGAGCTGGGGCCAACGTCCTGACTTTC. It codes for CASSESGAGANVLTF.

V gene TRBV5-1 combines with J gene TRBJ1-1; D remains unclear. This CDR3 is 16 amino acids long. Between the trimmed V and J ends, which lost 0 bases and 1 base, there was a span of 13 bases. The V gene's germline CDR1 is SGHRS and CDR2 YFSETQ. CDR3 nucleotide sequence: TGCGCCAGCAGCTTGGGTGCAGGTAGGTCGAACACTGAAGCTTTCTTT. This encodes CASSLGAGRSNTEAFF. The variable domain in full, completed from reference TRBV5-1 and TRBJ1-1, reads KAGVTQTPRYLIKTRGQQVTLSCSPISGHRSVSWYQQTPGQGLQFLFEYFSETQRNKGNFPGRFSGRQFSNSRSEMNVSTLELGDSALYLCASSLGAGRSNTEAFFGQGTRLTVV.

This chain joins TRBV28 and TRBJ1-5, with 8 nucleotides matching TRBD1. Germline CDR1 reads MDHEN; CDR2 reads SYDVKM. Germline trimming cut 6 bases from V and 2 bases from J; bases unmatched to any gene: 3. The CDR3 consists of 14 residues. The CDR3 loop reads CASSPGQGNQPQHF. DNA of the CDR3: TGTGCCAGCAGCCCGGGACAGGGCAATCAGCCCCAGCATTTT.

The V and J genes are TRBV2 and TRBJ1-1; TRBD1 matches at 8 bases. Losses at the gene ends were 3 bases for V and 4 bases for J; bases not matched to a gene: 4. The CDR3 sequence is 14 residues long. Germline V CDR1 and CDR2: SNHLY, FYNNEI. CDR3 region: CASSDQGAVTEAFF. The CDR3 DNA sequence: TGTGCCAGCAGTGACCAGGGGGCGGTCACTGAAGCTTTCTTT.

The chain is built from TRBV28 and TRBJ1-3; a weak D match, TRBD1 (5 bases). Germline CDR1 MDHEN, CDR2 SYDVKM. CDR3 size: 15 residues. V gave up 5 bases and J gave up 4 bases, with 15 bases separating them. CDR3 region: CASSPPDRTGNTIYF. The DNA of the CDR3 is TGTGCCAGCAGTCCCCCCGACAGAACGGGAAACACCATATATTTT.

The V and J genes are TRBV2 and TRBJ1-5, with D possibly matching TRBD1 (6 bases). The CDR3 sequence is 13 residues long. Germline V CDR1 and CDR2: SNHLY, FYNNEI. The V gene lost 0 bases and the J gene lost 7 bases, with 7 bases spanning the gap. The CDR3, as DNA: TGTGCCAGCAGTGAAGCCCAGGGGCAGCCCCAGCATTTT. Protein sequence: CASSEAQGQPQHF. Together with reference TRBV2 and TRBJ1-5, the CDR3 gives the full variable domain: EPEVTQTPSHQVTQMGQEVILRCVPISNHLYFYWYRQILGQKVEFLVSFYNNEISEKSEIFDDQFSVERPDGSNFTLKIRSTKLEDSAMYFCASSEAQGQPQHFGDGTRLSIL.

This chain uses TRBV7-9 with TRBJ1-2; D unclear. The germline V gene has CDR1 SEHNR and CDR2 FQNEAQ (reference sequence). V was shortened by 4 bases and J by 8 bases, with 17 bases between the two germline ends. CDR3 length equals 14 residues. In nucleotides, the CDR3 is TGTGCCAGCAGCTCCACCGACTACCCCGAGGGCTACACCTTC. Its protein product is CASSSTDYPEGYTF.

The CDR3 DNA follows: TGTGCCAGCAGCTTAGCGCGCTACGAGCAGTACTTC. Its protein product is CASSLARYEQYF. The chain employs TRBV7-2 and TRBJ2-7; D uncertain. Germline assignment: CDR1 SGHTA and CDR2 FQGNSA. Trimming pared 0 bases from V and 3 bases from J, leaving 3 bases between. There are 12 residues in the CDR3.

V usage is TRBV13 and J usage is TRBJ1-5; D call uncertain. Germline V gene lookup returns CDR1 PRHDT and CDR2 FYEKMQ (reference sequence). The CDR3 totals 15 residues. V was shortened by 0 bases and J by 6 bases, with 12 bases between the two germline ends. The CDR3 loop reads CASSLGRALSQPQHF. The CDR3 region has the DNA TGTGCCAGCAGCTTAGGACGTGCCCTATCTCAGCCCCAGCATTTT.

The V call is TRBV30, the J call TRBJ2-1, with 8 bases that match TRBD2. CDR3 length: 14 residues. Germline loops: CDR1 GTSNPN, CDR2 SVGIG (reference sequence). With V trimmed by 7 bases and J by 9 bases, 14 bases remained unmatched. The CDR3 is CASFRLEAGGEQFF. CDR3 bases: TGTGCCTCGTTCCGACTTGAGGCGGGGGGTGAGCAGTTCTTC.

This clone was detected a few times. Within the sample, other DNA sequences also encode this same CDR3. The chain employs TRBV5-6 and TRBJ1-5; TRBD1 might be the D (5 bases). This CDR3 has 14 residues. Germline CDR1 is SGHDT and CDR2 is YYEEEE. V shed 2 bases and J shed 6 bases, with 12 bases lying between them. CDR3 region: CASSFGQGGQPQHF. The CDR3 nucleotides read TGTGCCAGCAGCTTTGGGCAGGGTGGTCAGCCCCAGCATTTT.

The chain recombines TRBV5-4 with TRBJ1-1; 7 bases are a match to TRBD1. The CDR3 spans 14 residues. Unmatched junction bases numbered 8, after V lost 4 bases and J lost 5 bases. The germline CDR1 and CDR2 sequences are SGHNT and YYREEE (reference sequence). CDR3 sequence reads: CASSLKTGKTEAFF. The CDR3 DNA follows: TGTGCCAGCAGCCTAAAGACAGGGAAAACTGAAGCTTTCTTT.